This passage covers 10 T cell receptor beta chains from one sample sequenced in a study of blood T cell repertoires in COVID-19. The repertoire was sequenced with immunoSEQ multiplex PCR; TCRdb's copy has only in-frame clones and lacks some. The data show tens of thousands of clones, approximately 84% seen once. The sequenced sample was peripheral blood. Source of these receptors: a man between 65 and 79 years old with active or convalescent COVID-19.

The chain employs TRBV3-1 (or the pseudogene TRBV3-2) and TRBJ1-6; D is ambiguous. Germline CDR1 is LGHDT and CDR2 is YNNKEL (reference sequence). The CDR3 contains 14 residues. Trimming took off 1 base at V and 7 bases at J, with 8 bases between the two ends. Here the CDR3 reads CASSQVTGNSPLHF. The CDR3 nucleotides read TGTGCCAGCAGCCAAGTGACGGGAAATTCACCCCTCCACTTT.

This clone was seen only once. V and J are TRBV10-1 and TRBJ2-5, with 9 nucleotides matching TRBD2. The trim removed 10 bases at V and 6 bases at J, leaving 15 bases unmatched. Germline values: CDR1 WNHNN, CDR2 SYGVQD (reference sequence). CDR3 size: 15 residues. The CDR3 DNA reads TGCGCCACCCCCCTAAGCGGGAGGTTCGTGAAGACCCAGTACTTC. Protein product: CATPLSGRFVKTQYF.

This chain uses TRBV4-1 with TRBJ1-3; D remains ambiguous. This CDR3 has 13 residues. V dropped 0 bases and J dropped 5 bases, with 5 bases sitting between them. Per the germline V gene, CDR1 is MGHRA and CDR2 is YSYEKL. This CDR3 is CASSQDNRNTIYF. CDR3 coding DNA: TGCGCCAGCAGCCAAGATAATAGAAACACCATATATTTT.

The rearrangement joins TRBV19 to TRBJ1-4; TRBD1 might be the D (6 bases). Germline loops: CDR1 LNHDA, CDR2 SQIVND (reference sequence). The V end lost 7 bases, the J end lost 5 bases, and 20 bases lay between the germline ends. The CDR3 has 16 amino acids. CDR3 DNA sequence: TGTGCCAGTATCAACGATTTTAGCAGGGGAAATGAAAAACTGTTTTTT. Amino acids: CASINDFSRGNEKLFF. Full variable domain (remainder filled in from reference TRBV19 and TRBJ1-4): DGGITQSPKYLFRKEGQNVTLSCEQNLNHDAMYWYRQDPGQGLRLIYYSQIVNDFQKGDIAEGYSVSREKKESFPLTVTSAQKNPTAFYLCASINDFSRGNEKLFFGSGTQLSVL.

V and J are TRBV6-5 and TRBJ2-7; 8 bases align to TRBD1. The germline V gene encodes CDR1 MNHEY and CDR2 SVGAGI. Trimming cost V 0 bases and J 4 bases; bases outside gene matches: 5. This CDR3 spans 15 amino acids. This CDR3 reads CASSYSQGAGYEQYF. The CDR3 DNA follows: TGTGCCAGCAGTTACTCTCAGGGGGCCGGGTACGAGCAGTACTTC.

The gene calls are TRBV7-9 and TRBJ1-1; 9 nucleotides match TRBD1. V was clipped by 1 base and J by 1 base; unmatched bases: 4. Germline V gives CDR1 SEHNR, CDR2 FQNEAQ (reference sequence). This CDR3 is 16 amino acids long. In nucleotides, the CDR3 is TGTGCCAGCAGCTTAGATCGGGGACAGGGGAACACTGAAGCTTTCTTT. It is translated as CASSLDRGQGNTEAFF.

This clone has only one observation. The gene calls are TRBV12-3 or TRBV12-4 and TRBJ1-2, with D unresolved. V lost 10 bases and J lost 0, with 9 bases in between. This CDR3 spans 12 amino acids. Written as DNA, the CDR3 is TGTGCCACCTCACCTACTAACTATGGCTACACCTTC. Encoded protein: CATSPTNYGYTF.

The chain carries TRBV6-6 and TRBJ2-3; 15 nucleotides line up with TRBD2. CDR1 and CDR2 (germline): MNHNY, SVGAGI (reference sequence). CDR3 length equals 18 residues. The ends lost 5 bases at V and 2 bases at J; junction bases unmatched: 8. As DNA, the CDR3 is TGTGCCAGCAGTCCAGGGACTAGCGGGAGGAGGGTCACAGATACGCAGTATTTT. Protein sequence: CASSPGTSGRRVTDTQYF.

V usage is TRBV30 and J usage is TRBJ2-2; 12 positions match TRBD2. After removal of 1 base from V and 7 bases from J, the junction contained 4 bases not matched to a gene. Per the germline V gene, CDR1 is GTSNPN and CDR2 is SVGIG (reference sequence). This CDR3 region has 15 residues. The CDR3, as DNA: TGTGCCTGGAGTGGGACTAGCGGGATCGTCGGGGAGCTGTTTTTT. Translated, it gives CAWSGTSGIVGELFF.

This CDR3 reads CASSRDRGRLMNTEAFF. CDR3 sequence (DNA): TGCGCCAGCAGCAGAGACAGGGGCCGATTAATGAACACTGAAGCTTTCTTT. The V and J genes are TRBV5-1 and TRBJ1-1, with 8 bases fitting TRBD1. From germline, CDR1 is SGHRS and CDR2 YFSETQ. Trimming removed 4 bases from V and 0 bases from J; junction bases left unmatched: 11. The CDR3 sequence is 17 residues long.